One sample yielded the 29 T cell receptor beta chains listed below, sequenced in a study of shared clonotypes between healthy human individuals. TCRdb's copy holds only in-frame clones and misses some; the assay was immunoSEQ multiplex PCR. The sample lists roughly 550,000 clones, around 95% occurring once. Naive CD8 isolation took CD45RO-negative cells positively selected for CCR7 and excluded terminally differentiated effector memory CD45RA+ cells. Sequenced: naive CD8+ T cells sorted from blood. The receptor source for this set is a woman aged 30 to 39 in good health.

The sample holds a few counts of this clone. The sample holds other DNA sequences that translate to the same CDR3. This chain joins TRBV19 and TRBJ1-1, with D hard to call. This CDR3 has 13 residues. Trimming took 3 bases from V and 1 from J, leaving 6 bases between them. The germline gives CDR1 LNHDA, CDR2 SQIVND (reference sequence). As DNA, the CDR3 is TGTGCCAGTAGTATCTCAGCGAACACTGAAGCTTTCTTT. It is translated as CASSISANTEAFF.

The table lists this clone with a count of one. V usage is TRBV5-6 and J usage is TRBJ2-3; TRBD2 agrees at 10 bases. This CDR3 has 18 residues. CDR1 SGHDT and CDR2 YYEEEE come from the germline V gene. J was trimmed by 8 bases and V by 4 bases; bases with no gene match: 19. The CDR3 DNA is TGTGCCAGCAGCCAAATACCAATAGCGGGAGGTCCTATGGCTACGCAGTATTTT. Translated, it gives CASSQIPIAGGPMATQYF.

CDR3 sequence (DNA): TGTGCCAGCAGCCAAGTAGTTATATCTGACGAGCAGTACTTC. Encoded protein: CASSQVVISDEQYF. The rearrangement links TRBV4-2 to TRBJ2-7; the D is unclear. Germline V gene data show CDR1 as LGHNA and CDR2 as YNFKEQ. Between the trimmed V and J ends, which lost 1 base and 5 bases, there was a span of 12 bases. This CDR3 has 14 residues.

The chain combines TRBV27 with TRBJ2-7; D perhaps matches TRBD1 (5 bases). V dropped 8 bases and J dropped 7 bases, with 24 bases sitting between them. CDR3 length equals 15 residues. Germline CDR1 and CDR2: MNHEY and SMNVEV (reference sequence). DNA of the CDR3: TGTGCCAGCCGAATGGGGCCAAGCTCACTCCTAGAGCAGTACTTC. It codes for CASRMGPSSLLEQYF.

DNA of the CDR3: TGCGCCAGCAGCCTACGTCTCGGGGATTACTATGGCTACACCTTC. Its protein product is CASSLRLGDYYGYTF. The chain links TRBV4-1 to TRBJ1-2; D is unclear. Deletions cut 4 bases from V and 3 bases from J, with 15 bases between. CDR1 is MGHRA, CDR2 YSYEKL, per germline. The CDR3 contains 15 residues.

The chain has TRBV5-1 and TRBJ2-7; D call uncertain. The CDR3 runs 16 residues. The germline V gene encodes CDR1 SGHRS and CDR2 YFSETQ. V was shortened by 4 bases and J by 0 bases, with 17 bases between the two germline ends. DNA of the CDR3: TGCGCCAGCAGCCCCGACGACCTACTATTCTCCTACGAGCAGTACTTC. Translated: CASSPDDLLFSYEQYF. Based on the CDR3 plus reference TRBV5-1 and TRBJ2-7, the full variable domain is KAGVTQTPRYLIKTRGQQVTLSCSPISGHRSVSWYQQTPGQGLQFLFEYFSETQRNKGNFPGRFSGRQFSNSRSEMNVSTLELGDSALYLCASSPDDLLFSYEQYFGPGTRLTVT.

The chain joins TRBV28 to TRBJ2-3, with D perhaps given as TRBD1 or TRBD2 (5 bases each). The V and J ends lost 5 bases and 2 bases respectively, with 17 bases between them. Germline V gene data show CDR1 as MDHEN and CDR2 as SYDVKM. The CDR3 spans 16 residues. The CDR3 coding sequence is TGTGCCAGCAGTGTAACCGGGGCGGGCACCACAGATACGCAGTATTTT. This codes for CASSVTGAGTTDTQYF.

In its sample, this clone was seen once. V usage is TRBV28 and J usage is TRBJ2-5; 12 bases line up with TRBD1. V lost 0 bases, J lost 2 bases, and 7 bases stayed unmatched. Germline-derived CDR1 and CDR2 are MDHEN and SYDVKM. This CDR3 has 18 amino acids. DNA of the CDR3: TGTGCCAGCAGTTTATGGTGGGGGACAGGGGGCGAACAAGAGACCCAGTACTTC. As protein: CASSLWWGTGGEQETQYF.

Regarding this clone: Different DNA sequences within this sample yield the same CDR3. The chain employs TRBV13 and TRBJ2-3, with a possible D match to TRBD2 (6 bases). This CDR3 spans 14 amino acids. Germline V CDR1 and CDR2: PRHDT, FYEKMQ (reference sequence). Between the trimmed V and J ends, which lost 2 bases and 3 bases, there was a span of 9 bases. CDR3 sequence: CASSLRRGTDTQYF. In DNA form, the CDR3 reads TGTGCCAGCAGCTTAAGGCGGGGAACAGATACGCAGTATTTT.

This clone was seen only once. CDR3 bases: TGTGCCAGCATTCTGGCGGAGACCTTC. Translating gives CASILAETF. This chain joins TRBV6-5 and TRBJ1-2; D is ambiguous. Trimming pared 7 bases from V and 14 bases from J, leaving 11 bases between. CDR3 length: 9 amino acids. CDR1 MNHEY and CDR2 SVGAGI come from the germline V gene.

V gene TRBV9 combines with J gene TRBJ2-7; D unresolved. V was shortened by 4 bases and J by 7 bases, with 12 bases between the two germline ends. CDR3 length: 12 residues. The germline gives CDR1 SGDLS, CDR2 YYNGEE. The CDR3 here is CASSPSDGEQYF. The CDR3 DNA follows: TGTGCCAGCAGCCCATCCGATGGTGAGCAGTACTTC. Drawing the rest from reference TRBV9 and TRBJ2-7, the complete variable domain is DSGVTQTPKHLITATGQRVTLRCSPRSGDLSVYWYQQSLDQGLQFLIQYYNGEERAKGNILERFSAQQFPDLHSELNLSSLELGDSALYFCASSPSDGEQYFGPGTRLTVT.

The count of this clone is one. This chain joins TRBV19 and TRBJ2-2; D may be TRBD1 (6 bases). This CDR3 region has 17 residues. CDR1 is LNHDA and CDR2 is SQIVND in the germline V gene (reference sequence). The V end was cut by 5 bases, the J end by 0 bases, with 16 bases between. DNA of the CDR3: TGTGCCAGTAGTGCGACATTACCAGGGGCGAACACCGGGGAGCTGTTTTTT. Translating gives CASSATLPGANTGELFF. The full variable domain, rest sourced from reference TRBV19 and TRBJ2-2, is DGGITQSPKYLFRKEGQNVTLSCEQNLNHDAMYWYRQDPGQGLRLIYYSQIVNDFQKGDIAEGYSVSREKKESFPLTVTSAQKNPTAFYLCASSATLPGANTGELFFGEGSRLTVL.

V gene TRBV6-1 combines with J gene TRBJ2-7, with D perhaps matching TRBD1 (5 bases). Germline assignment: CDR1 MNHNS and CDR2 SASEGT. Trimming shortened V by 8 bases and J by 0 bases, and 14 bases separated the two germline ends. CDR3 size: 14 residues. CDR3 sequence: CASASRTNSYEQYF. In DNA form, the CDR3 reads TGTGCCAGCGCCTCCCGGACAAACTCCTACGAGCAGTACTTC.

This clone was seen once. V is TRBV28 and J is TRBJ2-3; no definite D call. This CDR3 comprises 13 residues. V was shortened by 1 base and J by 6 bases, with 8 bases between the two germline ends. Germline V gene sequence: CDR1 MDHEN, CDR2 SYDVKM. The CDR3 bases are TGTGCCAGCAGTTTATACCCTGCCGATACGCAGTATTTT. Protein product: CASSLYPADTQYF.

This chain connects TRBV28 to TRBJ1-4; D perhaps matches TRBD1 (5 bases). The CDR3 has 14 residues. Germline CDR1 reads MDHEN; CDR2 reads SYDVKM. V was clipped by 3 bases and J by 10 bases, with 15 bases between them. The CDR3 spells CASSLSQGRGKLFF. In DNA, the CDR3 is TGTGCCAGCAGTTTGTCGCAGGGAAGGGGAAAACTGTTTTTT.

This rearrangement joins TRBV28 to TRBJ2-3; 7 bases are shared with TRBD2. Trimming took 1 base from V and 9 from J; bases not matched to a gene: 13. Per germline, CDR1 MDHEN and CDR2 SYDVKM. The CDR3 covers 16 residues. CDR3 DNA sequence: TGTGCCAGCAGTTTATTCGAGCGGGGCGTTCCGGTGACGCAGTATTTT. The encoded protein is CASSLFERGVPVTQYF.

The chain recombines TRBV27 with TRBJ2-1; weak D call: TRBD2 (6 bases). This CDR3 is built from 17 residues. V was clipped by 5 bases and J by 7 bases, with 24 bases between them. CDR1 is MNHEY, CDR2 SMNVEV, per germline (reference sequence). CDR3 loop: CASSPIMGEEGKNEQFF. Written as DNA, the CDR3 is TGTGCCAGCAGTCCCATTATGGGGGAGGAAGGAAAGAATGAGCAGTTCTTC.

In DNA, the CDR3 is TGTGCCAGCAGTCCACAGGCGAATCAGCCCCAGCATTTT. Residues: CASSPQANQPQHF. This chain links TRBV6-5 with TRBJ1-5, with D perhaps TRBD1 (5 bases). Germline loops: CDR1 MNHEY, CDR2 SVGAGI. This CDR3 has 13 amino acids. Trimming took off 5 bases at V and 4 bases at J, with 9 bases between the two ends.

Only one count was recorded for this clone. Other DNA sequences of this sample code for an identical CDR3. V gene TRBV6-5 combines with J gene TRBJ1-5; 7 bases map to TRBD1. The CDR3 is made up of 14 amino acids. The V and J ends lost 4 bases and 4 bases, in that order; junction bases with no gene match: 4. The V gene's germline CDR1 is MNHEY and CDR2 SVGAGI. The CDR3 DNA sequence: TGTGCCAGCAGTTCAGACAGGGCGAATCAGCCCCAGCATTTT. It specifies CASSSDRANQPQHF.

CDR3 amino acids: CAWSVGGRQPQHF. CDR3 in DNA: TGTGCCTGGAGTGTAGGAGGCCGTCAGCCCCAGCATTTT. The genes are TRBV30 and TRBJ1-5, with D unclear. The CDR3 spans 13 residues. Germline V gene sequence: CDR1 GTSNPN, CDR2 SVGIG (reference sequence). Trimming removed 0 bases at V and 6 bases at J, with 9 bases between.

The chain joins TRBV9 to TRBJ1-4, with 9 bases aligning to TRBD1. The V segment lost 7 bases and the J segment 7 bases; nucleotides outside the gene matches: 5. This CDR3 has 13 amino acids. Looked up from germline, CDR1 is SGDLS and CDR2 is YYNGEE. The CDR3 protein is CASGGQGGEKLFF. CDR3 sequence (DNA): TGTGCCAGCGGGGGACAGGGTGGTGAAAAACTGTTTTTT.

As DNA, the CDR3 is TGTGCCAGCAATGTTGATACGCAGTATTTT. Translation: CASNVDTQYF. The chain couples TRBV2 to TRBJ2-3; D is uncertain. From germline, CDR1 is SNHLY and CDR2 FYNNEI. There are 10 residues in the CDR3. With 7 bases removed from V and 6 bases from J, the gap between germline ends came to 5 bases.

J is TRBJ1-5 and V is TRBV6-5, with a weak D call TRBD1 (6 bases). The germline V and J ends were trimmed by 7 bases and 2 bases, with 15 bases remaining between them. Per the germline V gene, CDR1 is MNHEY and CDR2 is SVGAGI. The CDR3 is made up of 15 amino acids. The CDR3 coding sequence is TGTGCCAGCACCAGCAGCAGGGGAGGCAATCAGCCCCAGCATTTT. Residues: CASTSSRGGNQPQHF.

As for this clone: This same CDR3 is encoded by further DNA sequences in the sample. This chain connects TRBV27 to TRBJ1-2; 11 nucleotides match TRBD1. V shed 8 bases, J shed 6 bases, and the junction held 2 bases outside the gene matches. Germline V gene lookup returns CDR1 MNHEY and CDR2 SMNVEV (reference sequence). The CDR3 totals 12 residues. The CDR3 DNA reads TGTGCCAGCCGGACAGGGGGCCATGGCTACACCTTC. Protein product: CASRTGGHGYTF.

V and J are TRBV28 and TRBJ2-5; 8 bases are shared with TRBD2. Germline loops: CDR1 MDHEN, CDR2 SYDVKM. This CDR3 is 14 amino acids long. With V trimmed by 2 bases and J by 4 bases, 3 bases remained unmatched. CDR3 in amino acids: CASSLTAGGETQYF. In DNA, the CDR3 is TGTGCCAGCAGTTTAACGGCGGGAGGAGAGACCCAGTACTTC.

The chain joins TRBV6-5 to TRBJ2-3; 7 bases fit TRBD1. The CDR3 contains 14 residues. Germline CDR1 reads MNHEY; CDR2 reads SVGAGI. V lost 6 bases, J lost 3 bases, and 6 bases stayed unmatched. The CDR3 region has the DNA TGTGCCAGCAGAGACAGGGATGAGACAGATACGCAGTATTTT. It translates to CASRDRDETDTQYF.

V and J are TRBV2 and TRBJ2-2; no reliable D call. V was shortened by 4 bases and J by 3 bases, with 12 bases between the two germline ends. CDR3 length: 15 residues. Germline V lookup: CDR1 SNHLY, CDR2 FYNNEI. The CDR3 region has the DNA TGTGCCAGCAGTGGGCCAGAATTTTACACCGGGGAGCTGTTTTTT. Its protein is CASSGPEFYTGELFF.

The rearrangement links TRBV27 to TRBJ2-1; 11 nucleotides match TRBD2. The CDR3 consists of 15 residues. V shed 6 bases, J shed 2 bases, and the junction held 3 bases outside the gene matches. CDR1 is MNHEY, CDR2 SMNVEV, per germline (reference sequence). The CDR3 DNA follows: TGTGCCAGCAGACTAGCGGGAGTGGCCTACAATGAGCAGTTCTTC. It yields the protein CASRLAGVAYNEQFF.

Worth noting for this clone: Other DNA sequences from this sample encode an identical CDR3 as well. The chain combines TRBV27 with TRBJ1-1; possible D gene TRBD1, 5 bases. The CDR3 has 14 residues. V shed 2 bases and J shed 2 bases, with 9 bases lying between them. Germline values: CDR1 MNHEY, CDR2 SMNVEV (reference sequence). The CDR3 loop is CASSLGGPNTEAFF. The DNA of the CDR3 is TGTGCCAGCAGTTTAGGGGGACCTAACACTGAAGCTTTCTTT.